This TCR beta chain was identified in a study of blood T cells in healthy people across ages. Study information: In model experiments, template switching was able to capture about one barcoded beta molecule for every two T cells that were present.

The V end was cut by 6 bases, the J end by 3 bases, with 17 bases between. There are 15 residues in the CDR3. The authors isolated at least 7 million PBMCs per sample. Sample-barcoded 5' priming and a J-beta primer mix drove a second PCR of roughly 6 to 12 cycles. A template-switch adaptor that had 12 random nucleotides put a tag on each cDNA molecule. In TCRdb, the 5' RACE reads were re-called with MiXCR into one record per CDR3 protein. Found here are about 800,000 distinct CDR3 sequences, 25% of them singletons; the top ten hold 3% to 4%. There are a few counts of this clonotype. The same sample was also studied in work on T cells of mothers and their children.

Material for sequencing was blood. The receptor comes from a boy between 10 and 17 years old in good health. The rearrangement joins TRBV12-3 or TRBV12-4 to TRBJ1-2, with a weak D call TRBD1 (6 bases). The CDR3 coding sequence is TGTGCCAGCAGCCCGACGGAGGGGGATTACTATGGCTACACCTTC. Translated: CASSPTEGDYYGYTF.